This T cell receptor beta chain was obtained from a study of shared clonotypes between healthy human individuals. Broader study findings: In the sorted subsets, rarefaction showed sequencing was incomplete despite large depth.

Assay used: immunoSEQ multiplex PCR; TCRdb lists only in-frame clones, some missing. The sample yields about 1.5 million clones, around 95% seen once. Points on this clone: The antigen is not known.

The CDR3 runs 14 residues. Germline CDR1 is MNHEY and CDR2 is SVGAGI. V lost 6 bases and J 6 bases, leaving 15 bases between the germline ends. V and J are TRBV6-5 and TRBJ1-3; a weak D match, TRBD1 (5 bases). Sample: naive CD4+ T cells sorted from blood. Described subset: CD45RA+ positively selected. The clonotype originates from a man aged 25 to 40 in good health. The CDR3: CASSSGVTPNTIYF. DNA of the CDR3: TGTGCCAGCAGCTCGGGGGTTACTCCAAACACCATATATTTT.